These 3 T cell receptor beta chains were all obtained from the same sample, sequenced in a study of T-cell reconstitution after alpha-beta-depleted transplantation in children. Using unique molecular identifiers, the investigators prepared the TCRbeta library. TCRdb fed the PCR reads into MiXCR, producing one record per CDR3 protein. Of fewer than 700,000 distinct CDR3 sequences listed, 10% to 15% are singletons. The sequenced sample was PBMCs, mostly from graft donor cells, obtained 360 days after TCRalphabeta/CD19-depleted stem cell transplant. The receptors were gathered from a male patient aged 5 to 17 who had a stem cell transplant for acute myeloid leukemia, so the T cells may come from the graft donor.

This clonotype was seen ten or more times. This sequence joins TRBV12-3 or TRBV12-4 and TRBJ1-5; D call uncertain. V was pared by 1 base and J by 11 bases, with 6 bases between. This CDR3 comprises 11 residues. The CDR3: CASSLGRTQHF. Here the CDR3 DNA reads TGTGCCAGCAGTTTAGGGAGAACCCAGCATTTT.

V and J are TRBV28 and TRBJ1-2; D uncertain. The length of the CDR3 is 14 residues. CDR1 is MDHEN and CDR2 is SYDVKM in the germline V gene. Trimming stripped 3 bases from V and 8 bases from J, with 16 bases between. CDR3 sequence reads: CASSFESVDVGYTF. CDR3 DNA sequence: TGTGCCAGCAGTTTCGAGAGTGTCGATGTCGGCTACACCTTC.

This clonotype was counted a few times. The rearrangement uses TRBV28 and TRBJ1-4; D may be TRBD1 (5 bases). The V and J ends lost 5 bases and 5 bases respectively, with 18 bases between them. The germline V gene encodes CDR1 MDHEN and CDR2 SYDVKM. This CDR3 comprises 16 residues. Here the CDR3 DNA reads TGTGCCAGCAGTCCCGGGACGGACGTCTTAAATGAAAAACTGTTTTTT. Its protein product is CASSPGTDVLNEKLFF. Full variable domain (outside the CDR3, taken from reference TRBV28 and TRBJ1-4): DVKVTQSSRYLVKRTGEKVFLECVQDMDHENMFWYRQDPGLGLRLIYFSYDVKMKEKGDIPEGYSVSREKKERFSLILESASTNQTSMYLCASSPGTDVLNEKLFFGSGTQLSVL.